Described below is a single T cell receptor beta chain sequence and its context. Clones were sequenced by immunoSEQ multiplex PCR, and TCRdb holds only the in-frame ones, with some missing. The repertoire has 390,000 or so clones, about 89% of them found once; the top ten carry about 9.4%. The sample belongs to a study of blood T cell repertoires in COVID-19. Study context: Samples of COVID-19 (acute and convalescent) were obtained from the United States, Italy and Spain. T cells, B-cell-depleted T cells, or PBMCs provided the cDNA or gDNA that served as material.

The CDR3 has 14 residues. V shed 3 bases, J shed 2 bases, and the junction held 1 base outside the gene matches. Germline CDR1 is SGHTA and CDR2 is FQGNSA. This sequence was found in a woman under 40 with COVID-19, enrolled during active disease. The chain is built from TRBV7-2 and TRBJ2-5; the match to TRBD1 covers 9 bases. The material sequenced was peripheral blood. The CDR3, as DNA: TGTGCCAGCAGCTTTGACAGGGGGCAAGAGACCCAGTACTTC. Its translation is CASSFDRGQETQYF.